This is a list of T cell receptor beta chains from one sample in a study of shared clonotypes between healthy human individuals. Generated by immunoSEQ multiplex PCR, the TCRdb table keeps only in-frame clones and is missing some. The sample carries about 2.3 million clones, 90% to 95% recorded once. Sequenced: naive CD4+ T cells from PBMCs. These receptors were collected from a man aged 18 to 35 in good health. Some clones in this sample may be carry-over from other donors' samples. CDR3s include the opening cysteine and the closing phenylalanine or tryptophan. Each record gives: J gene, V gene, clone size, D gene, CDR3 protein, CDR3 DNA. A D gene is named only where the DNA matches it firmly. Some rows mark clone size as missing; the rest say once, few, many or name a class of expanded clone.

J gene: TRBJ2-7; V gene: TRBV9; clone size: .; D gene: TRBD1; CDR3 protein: CASSPRTGGYEQYF; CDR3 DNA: TGTGCCAGCAGCCCCCGGACAGGGGGCTACGAGCAGTACTTC
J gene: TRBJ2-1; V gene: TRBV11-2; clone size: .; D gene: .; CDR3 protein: CASSFGRSNEQFF; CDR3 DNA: TGTGCCAGCAGCTTCGGGCGTAGCAATGAGCAGTTCTTC
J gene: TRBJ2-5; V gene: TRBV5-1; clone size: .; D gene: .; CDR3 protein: CASSHRSQGGGGETQYF; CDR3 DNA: TGCGCCAGCAGCCACCGCTCGCAGGGCGGTGGCGGTGAGACCCAGTACTTC
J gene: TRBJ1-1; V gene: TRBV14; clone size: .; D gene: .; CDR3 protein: CASSQGRGAEAFF; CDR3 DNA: TGTGCCAGCAGCCAAGGCAGGGGCGCTGAAGCTTTCTTT
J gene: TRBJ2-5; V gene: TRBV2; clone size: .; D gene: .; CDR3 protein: CASSEKAPSQYF; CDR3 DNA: TGTGCCAGCAGTGAAAAGGCTCCCTCCCAGTACTTC
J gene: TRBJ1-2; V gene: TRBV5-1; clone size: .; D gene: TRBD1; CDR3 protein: CASSLVGQGTYGYTF; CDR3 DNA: TGCGCCAGCAGCTTGGTGGGACAGGGGACCTATGGCTACACCTTC
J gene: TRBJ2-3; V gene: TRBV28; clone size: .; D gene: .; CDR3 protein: CASSPRGWRVQLGGTQYF; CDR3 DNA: TGTGCCAGCAGTCCGAGGGGATGGCGGGTACAACTCGGGGGTACGCAGTATTTT
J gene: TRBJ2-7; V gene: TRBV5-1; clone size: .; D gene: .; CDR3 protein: CASSLGGREYEQYF; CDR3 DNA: TGCGCCAGCAGCTTGGGCGGCAGAGAATACGAGCAGTACTTC
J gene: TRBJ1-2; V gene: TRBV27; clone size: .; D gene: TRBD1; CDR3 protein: CASSPDRGRYYGYTF; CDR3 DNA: TGTGCCAGCAGTCCGGACAGGGGTAGATACTATGGCTACACCTTC
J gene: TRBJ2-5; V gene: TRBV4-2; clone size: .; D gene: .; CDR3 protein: CASSQRLVIGVTQYF; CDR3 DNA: TGTGCCAGCAGCCAACGACTAGTAATTGGGGTCACCCAGTACTTC
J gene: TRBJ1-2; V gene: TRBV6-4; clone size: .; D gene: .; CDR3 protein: CASSDSPPTRQPNYGYTF; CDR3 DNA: TGTGCCAGCAGTGACTCGCCCCCCACAAGACAACCGAACTATGGCTACACCTTC
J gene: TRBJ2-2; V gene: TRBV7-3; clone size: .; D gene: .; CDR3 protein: CASRGGRSTGELFF; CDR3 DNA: TGTGCCAGCCGAGGAGGGCGGAGCACCGGGGAGCTGTTTTTT
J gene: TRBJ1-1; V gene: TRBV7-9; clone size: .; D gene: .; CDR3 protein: CASTYSPLTEAFF; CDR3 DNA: TGTGCCAGCACATACAGTCCGTTGACTGAAGCTTTCTTT
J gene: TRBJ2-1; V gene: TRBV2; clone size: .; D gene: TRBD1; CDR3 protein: CASGDRPYNEQFF; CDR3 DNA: TGTGCCAGCGGGGACAGGCCTTACAATGAGCAGTTCTTC
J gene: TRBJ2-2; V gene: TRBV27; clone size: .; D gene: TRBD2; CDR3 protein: CASSFRRPLAGGPGGELFF; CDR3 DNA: TGTGCCAGCAGTTTCCGGAGACCATTAGCGGGAGGCCCAGGCGGGGAGCTGTTTTTT
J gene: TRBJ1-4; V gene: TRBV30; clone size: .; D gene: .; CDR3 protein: CAAVSPGEKLFF; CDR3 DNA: TGTGCCGCAGTATCCCCAGGTGAAAAACTGTTTTTT
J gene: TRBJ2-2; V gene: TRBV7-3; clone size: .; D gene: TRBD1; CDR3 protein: CASSSTGALNTGELFF; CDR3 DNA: TGTGCCAGCAGCTCGACAGGGGCCCTAAACACCGGGGAGCTGTTTTTT
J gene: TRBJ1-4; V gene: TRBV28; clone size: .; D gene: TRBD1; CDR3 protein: CASSTDRGREKLFF; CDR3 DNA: TGTGCCAGCAGCACGGACAGGGGCCGTGAAAAACTGTTTTTT
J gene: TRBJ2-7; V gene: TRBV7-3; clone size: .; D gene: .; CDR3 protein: CASSLDPSHF; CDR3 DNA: TGTGCCAGCAGCTTAGACCCCTCGCACTTC
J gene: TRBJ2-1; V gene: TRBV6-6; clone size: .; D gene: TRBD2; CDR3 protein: CASYGLSGSREQFF; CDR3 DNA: TGTGCCAGCTATGGACTAAGCGGGAGCCGTGAGCAGTTCTTC
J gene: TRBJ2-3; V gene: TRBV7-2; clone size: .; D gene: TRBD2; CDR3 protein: CASSLRLAGPKDTQYF; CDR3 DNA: TGTGCCAGCAGCTTAAGACTAGCGGGGCCTAAAGATACGCAGTATTTT
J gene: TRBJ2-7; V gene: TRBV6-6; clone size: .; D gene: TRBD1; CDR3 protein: CASSSKTGKHEQYF; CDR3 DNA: TGTGCCAGCAGTTCTAAGACAGGGAAGCACGAGCAGTACTTC
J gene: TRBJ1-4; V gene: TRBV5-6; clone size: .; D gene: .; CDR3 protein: CASSLGAAHEKLFF; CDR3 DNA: TGTGCCAGCAGCTTGGGGGCAGCCCATGAAAAACTGTTTTTT
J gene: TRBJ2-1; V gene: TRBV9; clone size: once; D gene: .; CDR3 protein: CASSGPLSTHEQFF; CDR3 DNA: TGTGCCAGCAGCGGGCCGCTCTCGACTCATGAGCAGTTCTTC
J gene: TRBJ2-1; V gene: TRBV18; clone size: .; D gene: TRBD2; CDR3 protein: CASSPGLAGGSNEVQFF; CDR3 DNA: TGTGCCAGCTCACCGGGACTAGCGGGAGGTAGTAATGAAGTGCAGTTCTTC
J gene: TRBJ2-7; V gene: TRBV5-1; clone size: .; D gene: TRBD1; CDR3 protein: CASSGQGAVYEQCF; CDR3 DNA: TGCGCCAGCAGCGGACAGGGGGCGGTCTACGAGCAGTGCTTC
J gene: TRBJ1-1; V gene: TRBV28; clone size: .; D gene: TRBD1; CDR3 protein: CASTPRGRGNTEAFF; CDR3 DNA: TGTGCCAGCACTCCCAGGGGGCGAGGGAACACTGAAGCTTTCTTT
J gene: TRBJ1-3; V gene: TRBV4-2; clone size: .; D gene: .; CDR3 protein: CASSLQGNTIYF; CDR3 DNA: TGTGCCAGCAGCCTGCAAGGAAACACCATATATTTT
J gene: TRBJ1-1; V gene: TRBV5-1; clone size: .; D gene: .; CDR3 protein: CASSLAEGGTEAFF; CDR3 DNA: TGCGCCAGCAGCTTGGCGGAAGGGGGCACTGAAGCTTTCTTT
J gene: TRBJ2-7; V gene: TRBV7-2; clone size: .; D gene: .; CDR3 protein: CASSLVGRQGEQYF; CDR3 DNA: TGTGCCAGCAGCTTAGTAGGACGGCAAGGCGAGCAGTACTTC
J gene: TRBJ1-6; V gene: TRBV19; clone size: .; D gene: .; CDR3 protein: CASSIRRSGSPLHF; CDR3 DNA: TGTGCCAGTAGTATCCGGCGGAGTGGTTCACCCCTCCACTTT
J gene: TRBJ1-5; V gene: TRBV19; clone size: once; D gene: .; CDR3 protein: CASSIATGGSNQPQHF; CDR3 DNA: TGTGCCAGTAGTATCGCAACGGGGGGCAGCAATCAGCCCCAGCATTTT
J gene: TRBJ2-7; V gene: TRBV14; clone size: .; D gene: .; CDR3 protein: CASSQVGAAGSYEQYF; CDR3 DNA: TGTGCCAGCAGCCAAGTAGGCGCGGCGGGCTCCTACGAGCAGTACTTC